The clone carrying this T cell receptor beta chain was observed once. The data belong to a study of cytomegalovirus exposure and HLA in healthy donors. PCR was performed using 60 Vbeta and 13 Jbeta primers. The data were produced by immunoSEQ multiplex PCR, yet TCRdb's version contains in-frame clones alone and is incomplete. The profile covers under 150,000 clones, with around 80% appearing a single time and 2.5% taken by the ten largest. The receptor comes from a boy aged 2 to 9 in good health and CMV-seronegative. Sequenced: PBMCs.

CDR3 sequence: CASSPGTEETQYF. CDR3 nucleotide sequence: TGTGCCAGCTCCCCCGGGACAGAAGAGACCCAGTACTTC. V and J are TRBV18 and TRBJ2-5, with 7 bases aligning to TRBD1. The CDR3 totals 13 residues. CDR1 is KGHSH, CDR2 LQKENI, per germline. With V trimmed by 6 bases and J by 3 bases, 4 bases remained unmatched. The variable domain in full, completed from reference TRBV18 and TRBJ2-5, reads NAGVMQNPRHLVRRRGQEARLRCSPMKGHSHVYWYRQLPEEGLKFMVYLQKENIIDESGMPKERFSAEFPKEGPSILRIQQVVRGDSAAYFCASSPGTEETQYFGPGTRLLVL.